This entry lists 20 T cell receptor beta chains sequenced from one sample in a study of cytomegalovirus exposure and HLA in healthy donors. Sequencing was performed with immunoSEQ multiplex PCR; in TCRdb, only in-frame clones are kept and a portion is missing. The table lists around 60,000 clones, around 96% of them singletons. Sequencing was done on a sample of PBMCs. The origin of the receptors is a man aged 18-30 years in good health and CMV-seropositive.

This clone was recorded only once. The J gene is TRBJ2-2, the V gene TRBV5-1, with 11 nucleotides matching TRBD1. The CDR3 loop spans 14 amino acids. Germline values: CDR1 SGHRS, CDR2 YFSETQ. V was clipped by 7 bases and J by 5 bases; unmatched bases: 4. For the CDR3, the DNA is TGCGCCAGCCAGAGGGACAGGGGGACCGGGGAGCTGTTTTTT. It specifies CASQRDRGTGELFF.

The chain carries TRBV4-1 and TRBJ1-5, with D unresolved. The length of the CDR3 is 13 residues. CDR1 is MGHRA and CDR2 is YSYEKL in the germline V gene. V shed 3 bases and J shed 1 base, with 4 bases lying between them. CDR3 in DNA: TGCGCCAGCAGCCAGGCCAGCAATCAGCCCCAGCATTTT. Translation: CASSQASNQPQHF.

J is TRBJ2-2 and V is TRBV5-1; 7 bases are a match to TRBD1. V lost 4 bases and J lost 3; bases outside the gene matches: 6. The CDR3 is made up of 15 amino acids. Germline CDR1 reads SGHRS; CDR2 reads YFSETQ. The CDR3 coding sequence is TGCGCCAGCAGCCCCCCAGGGGGACACACCGGGGAGCTGTTTTTT. Translating gives CASSPPGGHTGELFF.

The CDR3 region is CASRKPGQGANSPLHF. CDR3 bases: TGTGCCAGCAGAAAACCGGGACAGGGGGCTAATTCACCCCTCCACTTT. The chain joins TRBV11-2 to TRBJ1-6, with TRBD1 identical over 12 bases. After removal of 6 bases from V and 6 bases from J, the junction contained 6 bases not matched to a gene. The CDR3 loop spans 16 amino acids. The germline V gene has CDR1 SGHAT and CDR2 FQNNGV.

The rearrangement joins TRBV6-5 to TRBJ1-1; D gene uncertain. The germline V gene encodes CDR1 MNHEY and CDR2 SVGAGI. Trimming took off 6 bases at V and 5 bases at J, with 16 bases between the two ends. The CDR3 runs to 14 residues. The CDR3 region has the DNA TGTGCCAGCAGAGAGGGCCCCGGGGAGACTGAAGCTTTCTTT. This sequence encodes CASREGPGETEAFF.

The J gene is TRBJ1-1, the V gene TRBV28; 7 bases match TRBD1. CDR3 size: 13 residues. In germline, CDR1 is MDHEN, CDR2 SYDVKM. Trimming took 5 bases from V and 5 from J; bases not matched to a gene: 5. This CDR3 is CASSRTGETEAFF. CDR3 nucleotide sequence: TGTGCCAGCAGTCGTACAGGGGAAACTGAAGCTTTCTTT.

The chain has TRBV14 and TRBJ1-2; tentatively, D is TRBD1 (5 bases). V lost 0 bases to trimming and J lost 3 bases, with 8 bases between them. Germline V gene lookup returns CDR1 SGHDN and CDR2 FVKESK. This CDR3 has 14 amino acids. In DNA, the CDR3 is TGTGCCAGCAGCCAAGAGGACAACTACTATGGCTACACCTTC. Protein: CASSQEDNYYGYTF.

The chain links TRBV5-1 to TRBJ2-5; D is unclear. The CDR3 consists of 12 residues. The V gene lost 3 bases and the J gene lost 2 bases, with 5 bases spanning the gap. The germline V gene encodes CDR1 SGHRS and CDR2 YFSETQ. The CDR3 DNA reads as TGCGCCAGCAGCTCAAATCAAGAGACCCAGTACTTC. Translating gives CASSSNQETQYF.

A remark on this clone: Compared with germline, one end of the junction differs, possibly owing to a read error. The genes are TRBV6-1 and TRBJ2-3; D is perhaps TRBD2 (5 bases). CDR1 MNHNS and CDR2 SASEGT come from the germline V gene. This CDR3 has 15 amino acids. DNA of the CDR3: TGTGCCGGCAGCGGTGGGAGTTTTCCACCAGATACGCAGTATTTT. Translation: CAGSGGSFPPDTQYF.

This chain uses TRBV11-2 with TRBJ2-1; D unresolved. The CDR3 runs 11 residues. Trimming shortened V by 6 bases and J by 6 bases, and 6 bases separated the two germline ends. CDR1 and CDR2 (germline): SGHAT, FQNNGV. In DNA form, the CDR3 reads TGTGCCAGCAGGCGCTCCAATGAGCAGTTCTTC. Translating it yields CASRRSNEQFF. Full variable domain (remainder filled in from reference TRBV11-2 and TRBJ2-1): EAGVAQSPRYKIIEKRQSVAFWCNPISGHATLYWYQQILGQGPKLLIQFQNNGVVDDSQLPKDRFSAERLKGVDSTLKIQPAKLEDSAVYLCASRRSNEQFFGPGTRLTVL.

This sequence joins TRBV28 and TRBJ2-7, with 14 bases fitting TRBD2. This CDR3 spans 16 amino acids. Per the germline V gene, CDR1 is MDHEN and CDR2 is SYDVKM. Trimming took 6 bases from V and 0 from J; bases not matched to a gene: 4. DNA of the CDR3: TGTGCCAGCAGCTGGACTAGCGGGAGGAGCTCCTACGAGCAGTACTTC. This gives the protein CASSWTSGRSSYEQYF.

The V gene is TRBV15, the J gene TRBJ2-1, with TRBD2 matching 8 bases. The CDR3 consists of 14 residues. With 6 bases clipped from V and 4 bases from J, the junction kept 5 bases outside the gene matches. Germline values: CDR1 LNHNV, CDR2 YYDKDF (reference sequence). The CDR3 DNA sequence: TGTGCCACCAGTCTAGCGGGCCCTTACAATGAGCAGTTCTTC. The encoded protein is CATSLAGPYNEQFF. The whole variable domain, filled in from reference TRBV15 and TRBJ2-1, reads DAMVIQNPRYQVTQFGKPVTLSCSQTLNHNVMYWYQQKSSQAPKLLFHYYDKDFNNEADTPDNFQSRRPNTSFCFLDIRSPGLGDTAMYLCATSLAGPYNEQFFGPGTRLTVL.

The chain links TRBV6-6 to TRBJ1-1, with 7 bases that match TRBD1. V lost 5 bases, J lost 1 base, and 1 base stayed unmatched. Germline lookup yields CDR1 MNHNY and CDR2 SVGAGI (reference sequence). This CDR3 contains 13 residues. CDR3 sequence reads: CASSRGQNTEAFF. The CDR3 region has the DNA TGTGCCAGCAGTAGGGGGCAGAACACTGAAGCTTTCTTT.

This chain's CDR3 is CASSPIPGMETQYF. As DNA, the CDR3 is TGTGCCAGCTCACCAATCCCGGGAATGGAGACCCAGTACTTC. This chain connects TRBV18 to TRBJ2-5; a weak D match, TRBD2 (5 bases). There are 14 residues in the CDR3. V lost 2 bases to trimming and J lost 5 bases, with 12 bases between them. Per germline, CDR1 KGHSH and CDR2 LQKENI. Full variable domain (rest looked up from reference TRBV18 and TRBJ2-5): NAGVMQNPRHLVRRRGQEARLRCSPMKGHSHVYWYRQLPEEGLKFMVYLQKENIIDESGMPKERFSAEFPKEGPSILRIQQVVRGDSAAYFCASSPIPGMETQYFGPGTRLLVL.

This clone was found once. This sequence joins TRBV11-1 and TRBJ2-3, with 14 bases identical to TRBD2. The CDR3 is 16 residues long. CDR1 is SGHAT, CDR2 FQDESV, per germline (reference sequence). Trimming took 6 bases from V and 3 from J; bases not matched to a gene: 5. The CDR3 reads CASSLRTSGGTDTQYF. The CDR3, as DNA: TGTGCCAGCAGTTTACGGACTAGCGGGGGGACAGATACGCAGTATTTT.

The chain has TRBV30 and TRBJ1-4; the match to TRBD1 covers 9 bases. The CDR3 has 15 amino acids. J lost 7 bases, V lost 0 bases, and 6 bases had no gene match. Germline V gene sequence: CDR1 GTSNPN, CDR2 SVGIG (reference sequence). The CDR3 DNA is TGTGCCTGGAGTGTACTGGGACAGGGATCTGAAAAACTGTTTTTT. Protein product: CAWSVLGQGSEKLFF.

The rearrangement joins TRBV2 to TRBJ1-6, with D possibly matching TRBD1 (6 bases). The length of the CDR3 is 14 residues. The germline gives CDR1 SNHLY, CDR2 FYNNEI. Trimming pared 8 bases from V and 3 bases from J, leaving 11 bases between. The CDR3 is CASALDSYNSPLHF. The CDR3 nucleotides read TGTGCCAGCGCGCTGGACAGCTATAATTCACCCCTCCACTTT.

V is TRBV10-3 and J is TRBJ2-3, with 7 nucleotides matching TRBD1. The CDR3 totals 19 residues. Losses at the gene ends were 0 bases for V and 2 bases for J; bases not matched to a gene: 14. Germline V CDR1 and CDR2: ENHRY, SYGVKD. The CDR3 nucleotides read TGTGCCATCAGTGAGTCCGTCCGAAAGGGGGCGGAAGCCACAGATACGCAGTATTTT. Amino acid sequence: CAISESVRKGAEATDTQYF.

V gene TRBV6-6 combines with J gene TRBJ1-5; 9 bases agree with TRBD1. After removal of 0 bases from V and 3 bases from J, the junction contained 3 bases not matched to a gene. The CDR3 has 16 residues. Germline CDR1 is MNHNY and CDR2 is SVGAGI (reference sequence). The CDR3 protein is CASSYSTGGYNQPQHF. DNA for the CDR3: TGTGCCAGCAGTTACTCAACAGGGGGCTACAATCAGCCCCAGCATTTT.

The genes are TRBV19 and TRBJ2-7, with unresolved D. Trimming took off 5 bases at V and 0 bases at J, with 8 bases between the two ends. Germline V gene data show CDR1 as LNHDA and CDR2 as SQIVND (reference sequence). There are 13 residues in the CDR3. CDR3 residues: CASSSLSSYEQYF. CDR3 in DNA: TGTGCCAGTAGTTCTTTGAGCTCCTACGAGCAGTACTTC.